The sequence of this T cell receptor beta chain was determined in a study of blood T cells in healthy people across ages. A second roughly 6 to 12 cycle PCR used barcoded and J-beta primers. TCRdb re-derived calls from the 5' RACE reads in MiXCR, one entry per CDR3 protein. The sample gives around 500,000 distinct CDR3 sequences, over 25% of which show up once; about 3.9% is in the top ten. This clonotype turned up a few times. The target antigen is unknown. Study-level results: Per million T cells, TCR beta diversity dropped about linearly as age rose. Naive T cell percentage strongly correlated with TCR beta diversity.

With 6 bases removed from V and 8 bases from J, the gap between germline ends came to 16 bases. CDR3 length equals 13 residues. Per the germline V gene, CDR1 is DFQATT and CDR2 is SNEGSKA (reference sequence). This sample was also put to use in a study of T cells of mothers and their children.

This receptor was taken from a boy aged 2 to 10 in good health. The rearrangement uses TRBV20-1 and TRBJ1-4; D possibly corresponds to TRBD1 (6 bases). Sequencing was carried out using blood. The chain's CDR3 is CSARTDIDEKLFF. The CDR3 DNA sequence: TGCAGTGCCCGGACAGACATAGACGAAAAACTGTTTTTT.